This TCR beta chain was recorded in a study of beta chain features in type 1 diabetes. Study-wide context: Patients and healthy donors were similar in age, gender and cell yields. General study findings and limits: More deletions and fewer insertions at VDJ junctions were found in patients with type 1 diabetes.

The CDR3 is 14 amino acids. Germline-derived CDR1 and CDR2 are SGDLS and YYNGEE. V lost 0 bases to trimming and J lost 2 bases, with 8 bases between them. The collection from each donor was one heparinised blood draw averaging about 110 mL. Purity exceeding 95% was reached by all sorted populations. Expressed TCRB transcripts got sequenced, as all isolated RNA was reverse transcribed. Some clones are missing from TCRdb's copy, which holds only in-frame ones; the method was immunoSEQ multiplex PCR. The sample comprises about 410,000 clones, approximately 15% of which are singletons, and around 0.035% rests with the top ten. This clone is a singleton in its sample. Its antigen is unknown.

The genes are TRBV9 and TRBJ1-2; D not resolved. The TCR sequence derives from a man aged 30 to 45 in good health. Sequencing input: naive CD4+ T cells from blood. CDR3: CASSVDGENYGYTF. The CDR3 nucleotides read TGTGCCAGCAGCGTAGATGGGGAAAACTATGGCTACACCTTC. Supplemented by reference TRBV9 and TRBJ1-2, the full variable domain reads DSGVTQTPKHLITATGQRVTLRCSPRSGDLSVYWYQQSLDQGLQFLIQYYNGEERAKGNILERFSAQQFPDLHSELNLSSLELGDSALYFCASSVDGENYGYTFGSGTRLTVV.